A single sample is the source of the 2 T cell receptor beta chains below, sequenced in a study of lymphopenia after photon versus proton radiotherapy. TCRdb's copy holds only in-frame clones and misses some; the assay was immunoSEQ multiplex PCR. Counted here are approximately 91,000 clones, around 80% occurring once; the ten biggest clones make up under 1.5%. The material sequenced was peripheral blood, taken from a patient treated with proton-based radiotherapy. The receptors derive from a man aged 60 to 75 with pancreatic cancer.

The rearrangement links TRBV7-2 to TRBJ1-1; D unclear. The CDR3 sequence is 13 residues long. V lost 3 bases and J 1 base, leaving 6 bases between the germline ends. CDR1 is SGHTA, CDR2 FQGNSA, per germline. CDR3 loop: CASSFDWNTEAFF. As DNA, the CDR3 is TGTGCCAGCAGCTTTGACTGGAACACTGAAGCTTTCTTT.

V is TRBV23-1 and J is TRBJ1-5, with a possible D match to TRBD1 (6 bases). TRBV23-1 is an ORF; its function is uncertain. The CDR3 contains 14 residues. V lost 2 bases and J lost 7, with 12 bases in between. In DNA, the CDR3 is TGCGCCAGCAGTCAAGAACAGGGTAGCCAGCCCCAGCATTTT. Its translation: CASSQEQGSQPQHF.